The 29 T cell receptor beta chains below all came from one sample that was sequenced in a study of cytomegalovirus exposure and HLA in healthy donors. TCRdb's table, derived via immunoSEQ multiplex PCR, lists solely in-frame clones and lacks some. The sample has under 200,000 clones; about 81% are singletons. Sequencing used PBMCs. Receptors originate from a woman in her thirties in good health and CMV-seronegative.

The rearrangement links TRBV7-9 to TRBJ2-7; TRBD2 matches 11 bases. The V gene end was trimmed by 2 bases and the J gene end by 3 bases; junction bases not matched to a gene: 6. Germline CDR1 and CDR2: SEHNR and FQNEAQ (reference sequence). CDR3 length equals 16 residues. For the CDR3, the DNA is TGTGCCAGCAGCTTAAGTAGCGGGAGGGCTAACTACGAGCAGTACTTC. Translation: CASSLSSGRANYEQYF.

This clone was seen a few times. This chain connects TRBV15 to TRBJ1-2, with D possibly TRBD1 on 6 matching bases. The CDR3 has 12 residues. The V end lost 5 bases, the J end lost 8 bases, and 12 bases lay between the germline ends. Germline loops: CDR1 LNHNV, CDR2 YYDKDF (reference sequence). CDR3 in DNA: TGTGCCACCAGCCCGGGACAACGGGGCTACACCTTC. It specifies CATSPGQRGYTF.

The chain joins TRBV5-1 to TRBJ1-2; D is ambiguous. The CDR3 loop spans 15 amino acids. CDR1 is SGHRS and CDR2 is YFSETQ in the germline V gene. V dropped 3 bases and J dropped 7 bases, with 19 bases sitting between them. This CDR3 reads CASSSTPGFLGGYTF. The CDR3 region has the DNA TGCGCCAGCAGCTCGACTCCGGGGTTTCTGGGTGGCTACACCTTC.

This chain links TRBV29-1 with TRBJ1-2, with 8 bases that match TRBD1. There are 17 residues in the CDR3. In germline, CDR1 is SQVTM, CDR2 ANQGSEA. The junction had 15 bases not matched to a gene; V was cut back by 2 bases and J by 4 bases. Here the CDR3 reads CSVEWRQGAYLGYGYTF. CDR3 bases: TGCAGCGTTGAATGGCGGCAGGGGGCCTACCTTGGCTATGGCTACACCTTC.

Points on this clone: Other nucleotide sequences from this sample produce the same CDR3. V gene TRBV4-1 combines with J gene TRBJ1-1, with a possible D match to TRBD1 (6 bases). The CDR3 is 14 residues long. CDR1 is MGHRA, CDR2 YSYEKL, per germline. The ends were cut back, 4 bases at V and 0 bases at J, with 9 bases in the middle. Here the CDR3 DNA reads TGCGCCAGCAGCCGAGGACAGTTGAACACTGAAGCTTTCTTT. It is translated as CASSRGQLNTEAFF.

The chain links TRBV27 to TRBJ1-1; possible D gene TRBD1, 5 bases. The V gene's germline CDR1 is MNHEY and CDR2 SMNVEV (reference sequence). The germline V and J ends were trimmed by 7 bases and 0 bases, with 9 bases remaining between them. This CDR3 region has 13 residues. The DNA for the CDR3 is TGTGCCAGCACCCAAGGGGTGAACACTGAAGCTTTCTTT. The encoded protein is CASTQGVNTEAFF.

The chain employs TRBV29-1 and TRBJ2-4; maybe TRBD1 (5 bases). V lost 4 bases and J 9 bases, leaving 13 bases between the germline ends. Germline V gene sequence: CDR1 SQVTM, CDR2 ANQGSEA. The CDR3 sequence is 12 residues long. CDR3 bases: TGCAGCGTTGGGACACTCGGCGGCATTCAGTACTTC. Protein sequence: CSVGTLGGIQYF. Variable domain in full (rest from reference TRBV29-1 and TRBJ2-4): SAVISQKPSRDICQRGTSLTIQCQVDSQVTMMFWYRQQPGQSLTLIATANQGSEATYESGFVIDKFPISRPNLTFSTLTVSNMSPEDSSIYLCSVGTLGGIQYFGAGTRLSVL.

This clone was counted a few times. V gene TRBV7-9 combines with J gene TRBJ2-5; D may be TRBD1 (6 bases). The CDR3 runs 14 residues. V lost 3 bases and J lost 4, with 12 bases in between. The germline V gene encodes CDR1 SEHNR and CDR2 FQNEAQ (reference sequence). CDR3 coding DNA: TGTGCCAGCAGCTTCCCGACAGGAGGAGAGACCCAGTACTTC. Encoded protein: CASSFPTGGETQYF. The full variable domain, with the rest looked up from reference TRBV7-9 and TRBJ2-5, is DTGVSQNPRHKITKRGQNVTFRCDPISEHNRLYWYRQTLGQGPEFLTYFQNEAQLEKSRLLSDRFSAERPKGSFSTLEIQRTEQGDSAMYLCASSFPTGGETQYFGPGTRLLVL.

This clone was seen just once. The J gene is TRBJ2-5, the V gene TRBV27; D is uncertain. CDR3 length: 11 amino acids. Per germline, CDR1 MNHEY and CDR2 SMNVEV (reference sequence). V lost 10 bases and J lost 7, with 13 bases in between. Here the CDR3 reads CATRVRWTQYF. The CDR3 DNA sequence: TGTGCCACCCGCGTCAGGTGGACCCAGTACTTC.

The chain links TRBV19 to TRBJ2-7; TRBD2 matches 14 bases. Germline V CDR1 and CDR2: LNHDA, SQIVND (reference sequence). V trimming: 5 bases; J trimming: 1 base; junction bases outside the gene matches: 16. The CDR3 has 20 residues. For the CDR3, the DNA is TGTGCCAGTAGTCTCGTTAATCCGGGACTAGCGGGAGTGGTATCCTACGAGCAGTACTTC. Protein sequence: CASSLVNPGLAGVVSYEQYF.

The chain uses TRBV2 and TRBJ2-6; 7 positions match TRBD1. V was pared by 7 bases and J by 4 bases, with 10 bases of the junction left unmatched. This CDR3 contains 16 residues. Germline V gene sequence: CDR1 SNHLY, CDR2 FYNNEI. Here the CDR3 reads CASKSATGVGANVLTF. The CDR3 coding sequence is TGTGCCAGCAAATCCGCAACAGGGGTGGGGGCCAACGTCCTGACTTTC.

The chain joins TRBV5-1 to TRBJ1-4; TRBD1 matches 11 bases. CDR1 is SGHRS and CDR2 is YFSETQ in the germline V gene. The CDR3 is 18 amino acids. Trimming at V came to 2 bases and at J to 8 bases, leaving 14 bases not matched to a gene. The CDR3 nucleotides are TGCGCCAGCAGCTTTACCCGGGGTGGGACAGGGGGGAAGGAAAAACTGTTTTTT. Translating gives CASSFTRGGTGGKEKLFF. The variable domain in full, completed from reference TRBV5-1 and TRBJ1-4, reads KAGVTQTPRYLIKTRGQQVTLSCSPISGHRSVSWYQQTPGQGLQFLFEYFSETQRNKGNFPGRFSGRQFSNSRSEMNVSTLELGDSALYLCASSFTRGGTGGKEKLFFGSGTQLSVL.

This chain connects TRBV2 to TRBJ1-5; D unresolved. The CDR3 is 15 residues long. The V and J ends lost 1 base and 1 base respectively, with 8 bases between them. Germline V lookup: CDR1 SNHLY, CDR2 FYNNEI. CDR3 protein: CASSEGRVSNQPQHF. The CDR3 nucleotides are TGTGCCAGCAGTGAAGGGAGGGTAAGCAATCAGCCCCAGCATTTT.

The chain couples TRBV6-1 to TRBJ2-7; maybe TRBD1 (7 bases). Trimming removed 4 bases at V and 4 bases at J, with 17 bases between. This CDR3 has 15 residues. CDR1 MNHNS and CDR2 SASEGT come from the germline V gene. CDR3 sequence reads: CASSVPGGSRYEQYF. The CDR3 bases are TGTGCCAGCAGTGTTCCAGGGGGGTCGAGATACGAGCAGTACTTC.

The chain employs TRBV5-1 and TRBJ2-3; D remains ambiguous. The CDR3 totals 14 residues. In germline, CDR1 is SGHRS, CDR2 YFSETQ. V dropped 0 bases and J dropped 1 base, with 6 bases sitting between them. CDR3 DNA: TGCGCCAGCAGCTTGGACGCGCGCACAGATACGCAGTATTTT. Protein: CASSLDARTDTQYF.

This rearrangement joins TRBV7-9 to TRBJ1-1, with unresolved D. V lost 7 bases and J lost 5, with 8 bases in between. The CDR3 runs 11 residues. The V gene's germline CDR1 is SEHNR and CDR2 FQNEAQ (reference sequence). The CDR3 DNA reads as TGTGCCAGCAAAGAGGATACTGAAGCTTTCTTT. Its translation is CASKEDTEAFF.

V usage is TRBV14 and J usage is TRBJ1-2; 9 nucleotides line up with TRBD1. The germline V gene has CDR1 SGHDN and CDR2 FVKESK. Trimming took 8 bases from V and 8 from J; bases not matched to a gene: 3. CDR3 size: 11 residues. The CDR3 DNA reads as TGTGCCAGCGGACAGGGGTACGGCTACACCTTC. This gives the protein CASGQGYGYTF.

V gene TRBV7-2 combines with J gene TRBJ1-5; 10 bases fit TRBD1. V dropped 1 base and J dropped 9; count of bases not matched to a gene: 3. CDR3 length: 14 amino acids. Germline lookup yields CDR1 SGHTA and CDR2 FQGNSA. This CDR3 reads CASSLGQGATPQHF. CDR3 bases: TGTGCCAGCAGCTTAGGACAGGGGGCAACGCCCCAGCATTTT.

The gene calls are TRBV28 and TRBJ1-1, with D possibly TRBD1 on 6 matching bases. Germline-derived CDR1 and CDR2 are MDHEN and SYDVKM. V lost 2 bases and J 2 bases, leaving 18 bases between the germline ends. The CDR3 runs 17 residues. This CDR3 is CASSLVVSDRVNTEAFF. DNA of the CDR3: TGTGCCAGCAGTTTAGTCGTATCGGACAGAGTAAACACTGAAGCTTTCTTT.

This chain links TRBV27 with TRBJ2-1, with D perhaps matching TRBD1 (5 bases). Germline loops: CDR1 MNHEY, CDR2 SMNVEV (reference sequence). The CDR3 totals 14 residues. The germline V and J ends were trimmed by 5 bases and 3 bases, with 11 bases remaining between them. CDR3 bases: TGTGCCAGCAGTCCAGGACAAAACTACAATGAGCAGTTCTTC. Translation gives CASSPGQNYNEQFF.

This clone came up once. The chain employs TRBV29-1 and TRBJ2-7; 12 bases align to TRBD1. Germline CDR1 and CDR2: SQVTM and ANQGSEA. After removal of 7 bases from V and 7 bases from J, the junction contained 11 bases not matched to a gene. The length of the CDR3 is 14 residues. For the CDR3, the DNA is TGCAGCGCCGTGCCGGGACAGGGGGCGCGGGAGCAGTACTTC. Protein: CSAVPGQGAREQYF.

V gene TRBV6-1 combines with J gene TRBJ1-1; D unresolved. Trimming stripped 1 base from V and 1 base from J, with 13 bases between. CDR1 is MNHNS and CDR2 is SASEGT in the germline V gene. The CDR3 has 16 amino acids. As DNA, the CDR3 is TGTGCCAGCAGTGAAGGGTGGAGTCCTCCGAACACTGAAGCTTTCTTT. This sequence encodes CASSEGWSPPNTEAFF.

CDR3 nucleotides: TGCAGCGTTGAAGGCCCTAGCGGGGCGCCAGATACGCAGTATTTT. This encodes CSVEGPSGAPDTQYF. This chain links TRBV29-1 with TRBJ2-3; the match to TRBD2 covers 9 bases. V was pared by 1 base and J by 4 bases, with 6 bases of the junction left unmatched. The CDR3 contains 15 residues. Germline V lookup: CDR1 SQVTM, CDR2 ANQGSEA.

The chain links TRBV28 to TRBJ1-4, with 8 bases lining up with TRBD1. CDR3 length equals 14 residues. Germline V CDR1 and CDR2: MDHEN, SYDVKM. Trimming removed 9 bases from V and 7 bases from J; junction bases left unmatched: 10. In nucleotides, the CDR3 is TGTGCCAGTTCAACCAGGGGGCTTGGTGAAAAACTGTTTTTT. Amino acids: CASSTRGLGEKLFF.

The rearrangement joins TRBV5-1 to TRBJ1-6, with TRBD1 matching 7 bases. Germline V gene data show CDR1 as SGHRS and CDR2 as YFSETQ. After removal of 0 bases from V and 6 bases from J, the junction contained 6 bases not matched to a gene. This CDR3 has 16 amino acids. The CDR3 DNA follows: TGCGCCAGCAGCTTGGCGACAGGGAAAGGTAATTCACCCCTCCACTTT. Amino acids: CASSLATGKGNSPLHF.

The chain has TRBV19 and TRBJ2-7, with TRBD2 identical over 9 bases. The CDR3 runs to 15 residues. Trimming removed 3 bases from V and 0 bases from J; junction bases left unmatched: 3. Germline lookup yields CDR1 LNHDA and CDR2 SQIVND (reference sequence). CDR3 loop: CASSIRTSASYEQYF. The CDR3 DNA follows: TGTGCCAGTAGTATTCGGACTAGCGCCTCCTACGAGCAGTACTTC.

The chain links TRBV27 to TRBJ2-1; D is possibly TRBD1 (6 bases). V lost 2 bases to trimming and J lost 7 bases, with 15 bases between them. This CDR3 spans 15 amino acids. Germline CDR1 is MNHEY and CDR2 is SMNVEV (reference sequence). DNA of the CDR3: TGTGCCAGCAGTTTAGGGAACAGGGCCTTAAATGAGCAGTTCTTC. Its protein product is CASSLGNRALNEQFF.

The genes are TRBV19 and TRBJ2-3; the D gene is possibly TRBD2 (6 bases). This CDR3 comprises 13 residues. Germline loops: CDR1 LNHDA, CDR2 SQIVND (reference sequence). Between the trimmed V and J ends, which lost 5 bases and 0 bases, there was a span of 6 bases. The CDR3 spells CASSGGSTDTQYF. As DNA, the CDR3 is TGTGCCAGTAGTGGGGGGAGCACAGATACGCAGTATTTT.

The V and J genes are TRBV27 and TRBJ2-7, with a tentative D call TRBD1 (5 bases). Germline lookup yields CDR1 MNHEY and CDR2 SMNVEV (reference sequence). Trimming cost V 4 bases and J 5 bases, with 24 bases left between them. There are 17 residues in the CDR3. For the CDR3, the DNA is TGTGCCAGCAGTTCAAGGAGATCCGACAGAGGTGTGCACGAGCAGTACTTC. Translation: CASSSRRSDRGVHEQYF.